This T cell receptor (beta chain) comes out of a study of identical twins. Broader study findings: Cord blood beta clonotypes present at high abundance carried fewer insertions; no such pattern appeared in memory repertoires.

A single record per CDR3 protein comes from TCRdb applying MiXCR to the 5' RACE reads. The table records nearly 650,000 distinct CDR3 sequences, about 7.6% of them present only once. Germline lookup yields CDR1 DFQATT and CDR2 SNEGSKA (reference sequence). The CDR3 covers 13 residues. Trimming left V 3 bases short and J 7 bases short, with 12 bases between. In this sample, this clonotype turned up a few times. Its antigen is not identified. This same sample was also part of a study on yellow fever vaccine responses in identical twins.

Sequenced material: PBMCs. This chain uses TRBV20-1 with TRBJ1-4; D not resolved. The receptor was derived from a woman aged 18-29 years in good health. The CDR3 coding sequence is TGCAGTGCTAGCCCAGGCGCGGGTGAAAAACTGTTTTTT. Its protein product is CSASPGAGEKLFF.